The T cell receptor (beta chain) under discussion was sequenced for a study of vaccination and CD4 T cells after COVID-19. At the level of the study: The authors exposed cells to overlapping spike peptides derived from SARS-CoV-2, HCoV-NL63, HCoV-OC43 and HCoV-229E.

On this clonotype: What it binds is unknown.

Study-wide results and limits: Median numbers of SARS-CoV-2-reactive clonotypes increased from roughly 19 to 38 (not a significant change).

Treatment noted: approximately 9-day PBMC culture with coronavirus spike peptide pools or control peptides (ViraFEST assay). Before TCRs were sequenced, ViraFEST expanded antigen-specific T cells with peptide pools. An Oncomine TCR Beta short-read assay was used to sequence the DNA from cultured CD4+ T cells. TCRdb independently ran MiXCR on the PCR reads; one entry per CDR3 protein. The repertoire holds approximately 15,000 distinct CDR3 sequences, about 60% seen once, with less than 8.5% in the top ten. Trimming took off 0 bases at V and 3 bases at J, with 11 bases between the two ends. In germline, CDR1 is KGHSH, CDR2 LQKENI. This CDR3 contains 15 residues.

The sequencing input was CD4+ T cells from blood, cultured in vitro. This chain connects TRBV18 to TRBJ1-1; D is unclear. The sequence was collected from a human donor who had recovered from COVID-19. CDR3 in DNA: TGTGCCAGCTCACCACCGGGAGGTAGGGACACTGAAGCTTTCTTT. Amino acid sequence: CASSPPGGRDTEAFF.